The 22 T cell receptor beta chains in this list originate from one sample, sequenced in a study of T cells in Graves' hyperthyroidism and ophthalmopathy. Amplification of TCR beta CDR3 regions was performed using RNA transcripts as template. HTBI primers were used for first-round RT-PCR of the TCR CDR3. TCRdb reanalysed the multiplex PCR reads using MiXCR and keeps one entry per CDR3 protein. Found here are more than 600,000 distinct CDR3 sequences, about 16% of them singletons; the top ten hold 8.4%. The sample taken for sequencing was blood. Receptors originate from a man between 18 and 29 years old with Graves' hyperthyroidism.

This clonotype was picked up a small number of times. The chain has TRBV10-3 and TRBJ1-5; possible D gene TRBD1, 5 bases. This CDR3 region has 15 residues. V lost 11 bases to trimming and J lost 5 bases, with 22 bases between them. The germline CDR1 and CDR2 sequences are ENHRY and SYGVKD. CDR3 sequence: CAAGGEGYPDQPQHF. CDR3 sequence (DNA): TGTGCCGCCGGGGGGGAGGGTTACCCTGATCAGCCCCAGCATTTT.

This clonotype was counted ten times or more. This rearrangement joins TRBV3-1 to TRBJ1-4; D not certain. Germline V gives CDR1 LGHDT, CDR2 YNNKEL (reference sequence). V was clipped by 5 bases and J by 7 bases, with 8 bases between them. The CDR3 is 12 amino acids. The CDR3 protein is CASSGEGEKLFF. The CDR3 bases are TGTGCCAGCAGCGGCGAAGGTGAAAAACTGTTTTTT.

There are many counts of this clonotype. The CDR3 DNA sequence: TGTGCCAGCAGCCAAGGAGCGCGGTATACGCAGTATTTT. This encodes CASSQGARYTQYF. V usage is TRBV3-1 and J usage is TRBJ2-3, with no clear D. V lost 1 base and J lost 7, with 9 bases in between. From germline, CDR1 is LGHDT and CDR2 YNNKEL (reference sequence). The CDR3 loop spans 13 amino acids.

This clonotype has a count of ten or more. V gene TRBV5-1 combines with J gene TRBJ2-5; TRBD1 is a possible D gene (6 bases). The germline V gene encodes CDR1 SGHRS and CDR2 YFSETQ. The V gene lost 2 bases and the J gene lost 5 bases, with 13 bases spanning the gap. The CDR3 is 14 amino acids. The CDR3 nucleotides read TGCGCCAGCAGCTTCCCAGGGGCCAGGGAGACCCAGTACTTC. Residues: CASSFPGARETQYF.

V usage is TRBV7-9 and J usage is TRBJ2-1; the D call may be TRBD1 or TRBD2 (5 bases each). The germline V gene has CDR1 SEHNR and CDR2 FQNEAQ (reference sequence). The V end was cut by 5 bases, the J end by 5 bases, with 19 bases between. CDR3 length equals 16 residues. The CDR3 DNA sequence: TGTGCCAGCAGCCCAAGAGCGAGAGGGACGAACAATGAGCAGTTCTTC. Protein: CASSPRARGTNNEQFF. The complete variable domain, with remaining parts taken from reference TRBV7-9 and TRBJ2-1, reads DTGVSQNPRHKITKRGQNVTFRCDPISEHNRLYWYRQTLGQGPEFLTYFQNEAQLEKSRLLSDRFSAERPKGSFSTLEIQRTEQGDSAMYLCASSPRARGTNNEQFFGPGTRLTVL.

This clonotype has only a few counts. The CDR3 coding sequence is TGTGCCAGCAGTTTAGGCCCACAGGGGACCGTTAGGCAGCCCCAGCATTTT. It codes for CASSLGPQGTVRQPQHF. The chain combines TRBV12-3 or TRBV12-4 with TRBJ1-5, with 7 bases fitting TRBD1. This CDR3 is 17 amino acids long. V lost 1 base and J lost 7; bases outside the gene matches: 13.

The chain joins TRBV29-1 to TRBJ2-4; tentatively, D is TRBD1 (8 bases). In germline, CDR1 is SQVTM, CDR2 ANQGSEA. The CDR3 loop spans 12 amino acids. The V end lost 7 bases, the J end lost 7 bases, and 14 bases lay between the germline ends. The CDR3 here is CSGGQGGNIQYF. For the CDR3, the DNA is TGCAGCGGTGGACAGGGAGGGAACATTCAGTACTTC.

This clonotype was detected ten times or more. The CDR3 bases are TGTGCCAGCAGCCAAGCGGGGGAGGACTACGAGCAGTACTTC. It codes for CASSQAGEDYEQYF. The J gene is TRBJ2-7, the V gene TRBV3-1; tentatively, D is TRBD2 (6 bases). Trimming pared 1 base from V and 3 bases from J, leaving 10 bases between. The V gene's germline CDR1 is LGHDT and CDR2 YNNKEL (reference sequence). The CDR3 is 14 amino acids.

This clonotype was observed a single time. The chain employs TRBV30 and TRBJ2-1; the D call may be TRBD1 or TRBD2 (5 bases each). Germline loops: CDR1 GTSNPN, CDR2 SVGIG (reference sequence). The CDR3 length is 13 residues. The ends were cut back, 0 bases at V and 8 bases at J, with 11 bases in the middle. In nucleotides, the CDR3 is TGTGCCTGGAGTGTAGGGACCTGGGATGAGCAGTTCTTC. This translates into CAWSVGTWDEQFF.

This clonotype was seen ten or more times. J is TRBJ2-3 and V is TRBV27; perhaps D is TRBD1 or TRBD2 (6 bases each). The CDR3 length is 13 residues. The ends were cut back, 9 bases at V and 5 bases at J, with 15 bases in the middle. Germline V gene data show CDR1 as MNHEY and CDR2 as SMNVEV (reference sequence). CDR3 DNA: TGTGCCAGTGGGACAAGGGGAGGAGATACGCAGTATTTT. Amino acids: CASGTRGGDTQYF.

The chain is built from TRBV27 and TRBJ2-3; possibly TRBD2 for D (7 bases). Germline CDR1 and CDR2: MNHEY and SMNVEV (reference sequence). The V end was cut by 5 bases, the J end by 6 bases, with 15 bases between. The CDR3 runs to 14 residues. CDR3: CASSGWGGGDTQYF. In DNA, the CDR3 is TGTGCCAGCAGTGGATGGGGGGGGGGCGATACGCAGTATTTT.

This clonotype showed up just a few times. CDR3 amino acids: CASRPRKTSGNNEQFF. The CDR3 DNA is TGTGCCAGTAGACCCCGAAAAACTAGCGGGAATAATGAGCAGTTCTTC. The chain recombines TRBV19 with TRBJ2-1, with 10 bases that match TRBD2. The CDR3 is 16 amino acids. Trimming cost V 6 bases and J 7 bases; bases outside gene matches: 12. CDR1 LNHDA and CDR2 SQIVND come from the germline V gene (reference sequence).

The V call is TRBV20-1, the J call TRBJ2-7, with 11 bases matching TRBD2. This CDR3 region has 16 residues. CDR1 and CDR2 from the germline V gene are DFQATT and SNEGSKA (reference sequence). CDR3 sequence (DNA): TGCAGCCAGGGGAGGGGACTAGCGGCTGATCCTTCCGAGCAGTACTTC. Translation gives CSQGRGLAADPSEQYF.

The V gene is TRBV7-2, the J gene TRBJ2-3; D not certain. Trimming left V 6 bases short and J 4 bases short, with 11 bases between. This CDR3 region has 13 residues. Per germline, CDR1 SGHTA and CDR2 FQGNSA. The CDR3 loop reads CASSPVHPDTQYF. In DNA form, the CDR3 reads TGTGCCAGCAGTCCCGTCCACCCAGATACGCAGTATTTT.

This clonotype occurred many times. This sequence joins TRBV27 and TRBJ2-3; 13 bases fit TRBD2. The CDR3 length is 21 residues. Losses at the gene ends were 4 bases for V and 1 base for J; bases not matched to a gene: 17. Germline V gene lookup returns CDR1 MNHEY and CDR2 SMNVEV (reference sequence). CDR3 in amino acids: CASSSCVSGGTSGVCTDTQYF. Written as DNA, the CDR3 is TGTGCCAGCAGTTCCTGCGTCTCGGGGGGGACTAGCGGGGTTTGCACAGATACGCAGTATTTT.

The chain carries TRBV18 and TRBJ2-7, with 7 nucleotides matching TRBD1. The germline gives CDR1 KGHSH, CDR2 LQKENI. There are 16 residues in the CDR3. Trimming removed 5 bases from V and 0 bases from J; junction bases left unmatched: 10. CDR3 loop: CASSEEGTETSYEQYF. The CDR3 DNA follows: TGTGCCAGCTCAGAGGAAGGGACAGAGACCTCCTACGAGCAGTACTTC.

This clonotype turned up a few times. The chain recombines TRBV15 with TRBJ2-7, with 8 bases fitting TRBD1. The germline CDR1 and CDR2 sequences are LNHNV and YYDKDF (reference sequence). This CDR3 has 15 amino acids. The ends lost 3 bases at V and 4 bases at J; junction bases unmatched: 8. The CDR3 loop reads CATSSTPRGPYEQYF. The DNA of the CDR3 is TGTGCCACCAGCAGTACACCCAGGGGGCCATACGAGCAGTACTTC.

The J gene is TRBJ1-4, the V gene TRBV15, with a possible D match to TRBD1 (5 bases). Trimming stripped 3 bases from V and 0 bases from J, with 11 bases between. The CDR3 extends over 16 amino acids. In germline, CDR1 is LNHNV, CDR2 YYDKDF (reference sequence). The CDR3 DNA sequence: TGTGCCACCAGCAGGGGAGGGGCGGCAACTAATGAAAAACTGTTTTTT. Protein product: CATSRGGAATNEKLFF.

This clonotype was found a few times. V gene TRBV4-1 combines with J gene TRBJ2-5, with TRBD2 matching 8 bases. Germline V gene lookup returns CDR1 MGHRA and CDR2 YSYEKL. V lost 4 bases and J lost 3; bases outside the gene matches: 10. The CDR3 is made up of 16 amino acids. The CDR3 region has the DNA TGCGCCAGCAGCCTAACTGTAGCGGGACCAAAAGAGACCCAGTACTTC. This gives the protein CASSLTVAGPKETQYF.

This clonotype was recorded only once. It may be a read error: a sequence one base away is much more abundant. The V gene is TRBV14, the J gene TRBJ2-1; no definite D call. V shed 0 bases and J shed 6 bases, with 15 bases lying between them. The CDR3 has 16 amino acids. The germline V gene encodes CDR1 SGHDN and CDR2 FVKESK. The CDR3 reads CASSQDKEAGLNEQFF. In DNA, the CDR3 is TGTGCCAGCAGCCAAGATAAGGAAGCAGGCCTCAATGAGCAGTTCTTC.

J is TRBJ1-1 and V is TRBV6-1; a possible D gene is TRBD1 (6 bases). CDR1 is MNHNS and CDR2 is SASEGT in the germline V gene. The V end was cut by 3 bases, the J end by 1 base, with 21 bases between. The length of the CDR3 is 18 residues. The CDR3, as DNA: TGTGCCAGCAGTGACTCAGGGGCCGGGCTTATCCGGAACACTGAAGCTTTCTTT. It yields the protein CASSDSGAGLIRNTEAFF.

The V gene is TRBV20-1, the J gene TRBJ2-7, with a weak D call TRBD2 (6 bases). Germline CDR1 reads DFQATT; CDR2 reads SNEGSKA (reference sequence). This CDR3 comprises 15 residues. V was clipped by 4 bases and J by 1 base, with 17 bases between them. CDR3 in amino acids: CSAKIGPGTSYEQYF. CDR3 in DNA: TGCAGTGCTAAGATTGGCCCCGGGACTTCCTACGAGCAGTACTTC.